The entry that follows covers one T cell receptor beta chain sequence. The antigen remains unidentified. Purities in excess of 95% were seen in all sorted populations. This sample was taken from a study of beta chain features in type 1 diabetes. Study details: The examined sorted cells totaled approximately 110 million across samples. Study results and limitations: Any role of HLA type in TCRB rearrangement remained unresolved here. In comparison with healthy donors, patients had naive, central memory and Treg TCRB repertoires that appeared more similar.

The authors reverse transcribed all of the isolated RNA, so sequencing captured expressed TCRB transcripts. Data came from immunoSEQ multiplex PCR; TCRdb stores just in-frame clones and leaves some out. In the table there are approximately 470,000 clones, approximately 30% of which are singletons. This CDR3 contains 15 residues. From germline, CDR1 is GTSNPN and CDR2 SVGIG (reference sequence). The receptor's source is a man in his late teens or twenties in good health. V gene TRBV30 combines with J gene TRBJ2-5, with TRBD1 identical over 8 bases. Gene TRBJ2-7 matches the end of the DNA better, so the J call may be wrong. Sequenced sample: naive CD4+ T cells from blood. The CDR3 sequence: CAWSPDRGHTYEQYF. The CDR3, as DNA: TGTGCCTGGAGCCCAGACAGGGGTCACACCTACGAGCAGTACTTC.